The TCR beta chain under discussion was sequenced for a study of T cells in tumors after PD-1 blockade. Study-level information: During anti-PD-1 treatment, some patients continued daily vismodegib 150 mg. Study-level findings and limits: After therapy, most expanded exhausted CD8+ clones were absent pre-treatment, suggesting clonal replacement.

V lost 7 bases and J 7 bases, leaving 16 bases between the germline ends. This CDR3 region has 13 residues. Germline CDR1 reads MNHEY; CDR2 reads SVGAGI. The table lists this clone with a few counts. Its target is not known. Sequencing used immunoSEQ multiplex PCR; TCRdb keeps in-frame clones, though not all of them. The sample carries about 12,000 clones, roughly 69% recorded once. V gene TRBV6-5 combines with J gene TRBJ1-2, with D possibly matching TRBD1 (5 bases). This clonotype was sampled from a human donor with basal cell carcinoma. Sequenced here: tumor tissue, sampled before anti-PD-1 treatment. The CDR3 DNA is TGTGCCAGCACTTCCCGGGCCCAGGGTGGCTACACCTTC. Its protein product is CASTSRAQGGYTF.